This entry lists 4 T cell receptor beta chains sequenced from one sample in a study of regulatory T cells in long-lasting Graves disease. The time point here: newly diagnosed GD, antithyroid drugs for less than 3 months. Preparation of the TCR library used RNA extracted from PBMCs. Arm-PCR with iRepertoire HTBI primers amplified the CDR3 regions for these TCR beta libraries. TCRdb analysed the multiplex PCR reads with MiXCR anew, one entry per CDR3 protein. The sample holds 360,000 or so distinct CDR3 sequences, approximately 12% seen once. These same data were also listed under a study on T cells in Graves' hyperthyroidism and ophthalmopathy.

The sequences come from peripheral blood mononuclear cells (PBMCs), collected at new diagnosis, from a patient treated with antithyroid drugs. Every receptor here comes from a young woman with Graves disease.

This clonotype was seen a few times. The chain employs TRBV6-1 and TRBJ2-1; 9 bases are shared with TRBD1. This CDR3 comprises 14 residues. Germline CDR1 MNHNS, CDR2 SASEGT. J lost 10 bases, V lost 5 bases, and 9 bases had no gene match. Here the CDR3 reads CASSTGQGSGEQFF. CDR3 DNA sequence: TGTGCCAGCAGTACTGGACAGGGGTCTGGCGAGCAGTTCTTC.

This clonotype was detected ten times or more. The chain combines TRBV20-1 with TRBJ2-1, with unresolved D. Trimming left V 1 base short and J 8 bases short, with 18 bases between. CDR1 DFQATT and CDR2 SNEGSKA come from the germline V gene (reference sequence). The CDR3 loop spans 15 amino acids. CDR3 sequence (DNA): TGCAGTGCTAGAGCGGGCAGCCTGTCCGTTGATGAGCAGTTCTTC. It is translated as CSARAGSLSVDEQFF.

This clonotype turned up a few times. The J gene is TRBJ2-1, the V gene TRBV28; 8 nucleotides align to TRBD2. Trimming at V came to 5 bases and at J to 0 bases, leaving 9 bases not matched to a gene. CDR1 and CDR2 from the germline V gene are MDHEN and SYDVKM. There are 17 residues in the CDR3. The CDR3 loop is CASSGWSAGGSYNEQFF. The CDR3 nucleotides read TGTGCCAGCAGTGGCTGGTCGGCGGGGGGCTCCTACAATGAGCAGTTCTTC.

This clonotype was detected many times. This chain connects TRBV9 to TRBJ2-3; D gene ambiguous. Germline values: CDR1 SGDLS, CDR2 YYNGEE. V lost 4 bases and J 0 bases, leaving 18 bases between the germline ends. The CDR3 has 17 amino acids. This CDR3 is CASSPRAAPTSTDTQYF. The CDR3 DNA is TGTGCCAGCAGCCCTCGAGCAGCCCCGACTAGCACAGATACGCAGTATTTT.